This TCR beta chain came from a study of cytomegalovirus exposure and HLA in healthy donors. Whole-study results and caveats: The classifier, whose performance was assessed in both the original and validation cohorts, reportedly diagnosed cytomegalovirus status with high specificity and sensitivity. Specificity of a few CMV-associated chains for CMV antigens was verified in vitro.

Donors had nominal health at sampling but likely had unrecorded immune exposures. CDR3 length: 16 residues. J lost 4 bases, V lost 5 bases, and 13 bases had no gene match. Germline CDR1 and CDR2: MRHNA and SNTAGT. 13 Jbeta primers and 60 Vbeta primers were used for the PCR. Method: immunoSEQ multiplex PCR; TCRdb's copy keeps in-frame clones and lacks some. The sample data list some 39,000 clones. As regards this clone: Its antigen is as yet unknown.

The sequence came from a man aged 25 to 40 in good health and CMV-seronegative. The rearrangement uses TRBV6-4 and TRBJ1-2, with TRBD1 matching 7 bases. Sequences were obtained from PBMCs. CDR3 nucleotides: TGTGCCAGCAGTCAAGAGCAGGGGACAGTTCTCTATGGCTACACCTTC. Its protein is CASSQEQGTVLYGYTF.